The present entry profiles one TCR beta chain with its context. The antigen this receptor binds is unknown. Within one base of it there is no much larger clone, and no base qualities were kept. These data come from a study of T cell responses to AZD1222 COVID-19 vaccine (dated by TCRdb to 2020 to 2023). Broadly, across the study: AZD1222 recipients with second doses at about 4 weeks or about 12 weeks were pooled, because spike-specific TCR depth and breadth did not differ between schedules. Trial participants were enrolled by age into 18-55, 56-69 and 70-plus year subgroups, with 148, 28 and 57 TCR-sequenced participants respectively. TCR sequencing covered about 230 trial participants: nearly 210 given two doses of AZD1222 and approximately 26 given two doses of MenACWY control vaccine. Study-level results and caveats: Because no samples from the day 14 peak response were available, repertoires could be characterized only after the peak T cell response. After two AZD1222 doses, both the breadth and the depth of spike-specific TCRs were significantly higher than at day 0 and than in MenACWY recipients. Epitopes outside the regions mutated in the B.1.351 and B.1.1.7 variants were reportedly recognized by nearly half of the unique spike-specific TCRs. Most participants were white British and females outnumbered males, and the authors suggested that clonal diversity may have been underestimated. Vaccine-associated CD4 TCRs spanned the whole spike protein, with dominant responses in regions 160-218 and 743-854. In the small 56-69-year group, the increase in depth fell short of significance, most likely because of low power. Conclusions about previously exposed vaccinees were limited because only six AZD1222 recipients were SARS-CoV-2 seropositive at baseline.

From its cysteine to its phenylalanine, the CDR3 spans 14 amino acids. Just CDR3 DNA is preserved here, 42 bases in frame from base 1. Compared with germline, V lacks 4 bases and J lacks 7 bases; bases without a gene match: 7. The time point label for this specimen denotes: baseline before first vaccination. Samples from vaccinated people were obtained from the UK trials COV001 and COV002, which included a single-blind randomized controlled phase 2/3 trial of AZD1222 (ChAdOx1 nCoV-19) in healthy adults. For TCRbeta chain sequencing, PBMC samples from trial participants were taken at day 0 and at day 28 after the second dose. The CDR3 regions of human TCRbeta chains were analyzed by immunosequencing. For the original study's pipeline: Repertoire TCRs were checked for matches against a reference library of SARS-CoV-2-specific TCRs that had been generated using the MIRA antigen-specificity platform. Breadth was defined as the fraction of unique TCRs that were SARS-CoV-2-associated. Depth was defined as the fraction of total T cells that were SARS-CoV-2-associated. Using the MIRA data, each spike-specific TCR was assigned both to the spike region to which the TCR was reactive and to a CD4 or CD8 class. Log10-transformed breadth and depth values were compared by one-way ANOVA with Sidak's multiple comparisons tests. Drawn from immuneACCESS, this table holds only the in-frame rearrangements with V and J called that TCRdb kept. Clones are partly lost; checked studies trace under half to an unresolved V gene and leave the rest unexplained. The DNA gave D and trimming, while V, J and clone size come from that table. The sample table shows about 180,000 clones, and 88% are seen once. About 0.53% of the sample rests with the top ten.

The sequence derives from an adult in good health. The sample in question was peripheral blood, obtained on day 0 of AZD1222 vaccination. The chain couples TRBV23-1 to TRBJ2-1; TRBD2 matches 7 bases in the middle. TRBV23-1 is recorded as an ORF, its role being uncertain. The CDR3 protein sequence reads: CASSRRREGNEQFF. The DNA is TGCGCCAGCAGTCGCAGGAGGGAGGGGAATGAGCAGTTCTTC.